One sample yielded the 4 T cell receptor beta chains listed below, sequenced in a study of blood T cell repertoires in COVID-19. Sequencing used immunoSEQ multiplex PCR; TCRdb keeps in-frame clones, though not all of them. Of some 32,000 clones in the sample, roughly 91% were seen once. The sample consisted of peripheral blood. All receptors derive from a man aged 55 to 70 with active COVID-19.

This chain uses TRBV7-8 with TRBJ2-7, with 12 bases lining up with TRBD2. From germline, CDR1 is SGHVS and CDR2 FQNEAQ. The CDR3 is 19 amino acids. Trimming took 1 base from V and 4 from J; bases not matched to a gene: 14. As DNA, the CDR3 is TGTGCCAGCAGCTTAGGGTTTAGGGCTAGCGGGAGGGCCCTGTACGAGCAGTACTTC. Its protein is CASSLGFRASGRALYEQYF.

The genes are TRBV3-1 (or the pseudogene TRBV3-2) and TRBJ2-2, with 7 bases aligning to TRBD1. CDR3 size: 19 residues. V lost 0 bases and J lost 6; bases outside the gene matches: 16. CDR1 is LGHDT and CDR2 is YNNKEL in the germline V gene (reference sequence). CDR3 protein: CASSQDPPEPGQAAGELFF. The CDR3 DNA sequence: TGTGCCAGCAGCCAAGATCCTCCGGAGCCCGGACAGGCTGCCGGGGAGCTGTTTTTT.

This chain uses TRBV7-8 with TRBJ2-7, with D perhaps TRBD1 (5 bases). This CDR3 region has 15 residues. V was cut by 5 bases and J by 2 bases, with 16 bases left in between. Germline CDR1 reads SGHVS; CDR2 reads FQNEAQ. This CDR3 reads CASSQGRARTYEQYF. The CDR3 DNA is TGTGCCAGCAGCCAGGGCAGGGCCAGAACCTACGAGCAGTACTTC.

This rearrangement joins TRBV23-1 to TRBJ2-1; TRBD2 aligns across 9 bases. TRBV23-1 is classed as an ORF, of uncertain function. V shed 0 bases, J shed 9 bases, and the junction held 6 bases outside the gene matches. The CDR3 sequence is 15 residues long. The CDR3 coding sequence is TGCGCCAGCAGTCAATCGGGGCTAGCGGGGCCTGAGCAGTTCTTC. Protein: CASSQSGLAGPEQFF.